Given below is one T cell receptor beta chain in context. Germline V gives CDR1 SGHTA, CDR2 FQGNSA. CDR3 size: 14 residues. V was cut by 1 base and J by 2 bases, with 8 bases left in between. The data were taken from a study of long-term antiretroviral therapy in people with HIV. The study used samples holding about 0.95-10 million cryopreserved PBMC before DNA extraction. Run at survey level, the immunoSEQ assay was version v3.0. Some clones are missing from TCRdb's copy, which holds only in-frame ones; the method was immunoSEQ multiplex PCR. This table holds approximately 11,000 clones, approximately 76% found once.

V and J are TRBV7-2 and TRBJ1-2; the D gene is possibly TRBD1 (5 bases). The source is a man under 40 with HIV. The material sequenced was unsorted PBMCs, taken at the start of antiretroviral therapy, before treatment. The CDR3, as DNA: TGTGCCAGCAGCTTAGGGGCAGGGAACTATGGCTACACCTTC. This codes for CASSLGAGNYGYTF.